The T cell receptor beta chain under discussion was sequenced for a study of OX40 agonist ivuxolimab in advanced cancers. Study outcomes and limitations: Normalized T-cell clonal expansion was also low in a subset of nonresponders. On average, CD8+ T cells had more expanded clones than CD4+. In the 0.1 to 3.0 mg/kg range, CD4+ and CD8+ blood T cells had expanded clonally by week 6.

This CDR3 has 16 amino acids. Between the trimmed V and J ends, which lost 1 base and 5 bases, there was a span of 15 bases. The V gene's germline CDR1 is LNHDA and CDR2 SQIVND (reference sequence). As regards this clone: What it recognizes is unknown.

Repertoires were generated with immunoSEQ multiplex PCR, while TCRdb's copy carries only in-frame clones and drops some. Here the sample spans more than 20,000 clones, 88% being singletons. The chain has TRBV19 and TRBJ1-5; D call uncertain. The TCR sequence derives from an adult with an advanced solid tumor such as melanoma, head and neck, liver or kidney cancer. The source material was CD4+ or CD8+ T cells sorted from blood, sampled in a trial of the OX40 agonist ivuxolimab. The CDR3: CASSIGFRGVHQPQHF. CDR3 coding DNA: TGTGCCAGTAGTATAGGATTTCGGGGTGTCCATCAGCCCCAGCATTTT.